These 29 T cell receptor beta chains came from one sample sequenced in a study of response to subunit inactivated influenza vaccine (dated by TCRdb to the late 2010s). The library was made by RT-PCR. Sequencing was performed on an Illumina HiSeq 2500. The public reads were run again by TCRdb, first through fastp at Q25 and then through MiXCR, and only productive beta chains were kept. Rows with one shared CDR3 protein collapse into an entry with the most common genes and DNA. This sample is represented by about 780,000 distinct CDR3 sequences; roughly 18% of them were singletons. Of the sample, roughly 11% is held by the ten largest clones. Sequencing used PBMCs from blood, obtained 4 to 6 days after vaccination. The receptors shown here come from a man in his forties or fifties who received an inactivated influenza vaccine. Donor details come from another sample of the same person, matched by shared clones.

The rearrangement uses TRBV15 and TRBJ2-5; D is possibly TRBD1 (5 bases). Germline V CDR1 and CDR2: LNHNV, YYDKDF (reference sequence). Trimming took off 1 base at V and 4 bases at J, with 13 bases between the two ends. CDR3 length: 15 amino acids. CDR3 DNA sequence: TGTGCCACCAGCAGAGCCGCAGGGTGGGGAGAGACCCAGTACTTC. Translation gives CATSRAAGWGETQYF.

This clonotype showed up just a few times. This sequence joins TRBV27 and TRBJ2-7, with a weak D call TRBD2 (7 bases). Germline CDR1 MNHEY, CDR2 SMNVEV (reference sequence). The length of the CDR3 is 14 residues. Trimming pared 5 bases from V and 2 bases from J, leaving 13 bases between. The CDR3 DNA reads TGTGCCAGCAGTGCGGGGGCGGGAGCCTACGAGCAGTACTTC. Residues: CASSAGAGAYEQYF.

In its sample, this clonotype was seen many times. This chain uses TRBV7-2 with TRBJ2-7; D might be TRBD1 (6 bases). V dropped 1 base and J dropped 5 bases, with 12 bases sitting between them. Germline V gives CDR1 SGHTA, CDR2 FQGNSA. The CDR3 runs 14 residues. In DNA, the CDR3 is TGTGCCAGCAGCTTAGGGGGGCAGGGCCACGAGCAGTACTTC. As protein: CASSLGGQGHEQYF.

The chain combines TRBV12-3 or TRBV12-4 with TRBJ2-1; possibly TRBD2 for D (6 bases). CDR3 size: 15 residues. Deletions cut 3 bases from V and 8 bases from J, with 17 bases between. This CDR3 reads CASSLGGDPVYEQFF. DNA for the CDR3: TGTGCCAGCAGTTTGGGGGGAGATCCCGTCTATGAGCAGTTCTTC.

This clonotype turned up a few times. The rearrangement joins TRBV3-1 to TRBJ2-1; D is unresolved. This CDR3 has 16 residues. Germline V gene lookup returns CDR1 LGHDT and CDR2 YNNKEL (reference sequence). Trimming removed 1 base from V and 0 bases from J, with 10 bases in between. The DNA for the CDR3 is TGTGCCAGCAGCCAAGTCGGCCGTAGCTCCTACAATGAGCAGTTCTTC. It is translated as CASSQVGRSSYNEQFF.

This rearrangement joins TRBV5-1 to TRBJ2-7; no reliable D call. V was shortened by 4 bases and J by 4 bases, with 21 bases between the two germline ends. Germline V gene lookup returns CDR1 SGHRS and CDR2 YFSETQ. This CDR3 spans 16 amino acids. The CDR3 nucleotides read TGCGCCAGCAGCCGCCGGGCGTCAGCAAAGAATTACGAGCAGTACTTC. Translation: CASSRRASAKNYEQYF.

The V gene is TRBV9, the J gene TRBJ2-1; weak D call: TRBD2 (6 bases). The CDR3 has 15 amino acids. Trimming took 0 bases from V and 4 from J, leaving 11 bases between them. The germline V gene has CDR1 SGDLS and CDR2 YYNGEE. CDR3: CASSVGSGPYNEQFF. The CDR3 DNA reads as TGTGCCAGCAGCGTAGGAAGCGGGCCTTACAATGAGCAGTTCTTC.

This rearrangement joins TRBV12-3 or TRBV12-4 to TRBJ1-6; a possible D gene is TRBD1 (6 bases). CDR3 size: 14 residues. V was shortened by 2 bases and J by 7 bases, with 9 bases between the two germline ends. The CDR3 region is CASSLRDKNSPLHF. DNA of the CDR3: TGTGCCAGCAGTTTACGGGACAAGAATTCACCCCTCCACTTT.

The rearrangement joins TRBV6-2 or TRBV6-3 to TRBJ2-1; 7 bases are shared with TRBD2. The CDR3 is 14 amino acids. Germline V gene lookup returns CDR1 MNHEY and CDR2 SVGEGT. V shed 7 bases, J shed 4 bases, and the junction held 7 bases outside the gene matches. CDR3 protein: CASTRAGQYNEQFF. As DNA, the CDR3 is TGTGCCAGCACTCGAGCGGGGCAATACAATGAGCAGTTCTTC.

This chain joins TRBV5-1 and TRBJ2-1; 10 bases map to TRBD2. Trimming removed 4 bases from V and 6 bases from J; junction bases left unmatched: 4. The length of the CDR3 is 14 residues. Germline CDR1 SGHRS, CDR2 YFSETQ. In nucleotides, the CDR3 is TGCGCCAGCAGCAAGACTAGCGGGTTCAATGAGCAGTTCTTC. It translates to CASSKTSGFNEQFF.

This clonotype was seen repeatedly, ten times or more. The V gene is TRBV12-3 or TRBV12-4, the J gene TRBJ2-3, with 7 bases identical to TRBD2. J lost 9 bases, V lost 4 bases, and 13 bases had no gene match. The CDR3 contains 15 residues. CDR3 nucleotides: TGTGCCAGCAGTTCAAGAGGGGAGGGAGATAAGACGCAGTATTTT. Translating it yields CASSSRGEGDKTQYF.

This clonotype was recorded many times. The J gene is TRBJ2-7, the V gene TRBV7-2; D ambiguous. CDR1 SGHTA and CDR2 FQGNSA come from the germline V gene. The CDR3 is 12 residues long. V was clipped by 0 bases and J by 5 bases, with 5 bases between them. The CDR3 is CASSLAGDEQYF. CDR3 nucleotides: TGTGCCAGCAGCTTAGCTGGAGACGAGCAGTACTTC.

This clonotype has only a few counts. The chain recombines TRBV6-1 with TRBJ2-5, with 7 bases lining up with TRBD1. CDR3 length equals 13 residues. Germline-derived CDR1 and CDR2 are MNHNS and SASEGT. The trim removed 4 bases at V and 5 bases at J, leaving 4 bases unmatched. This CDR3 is CASSADRVETQYF. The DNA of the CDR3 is TGTGCCAGCAGTGCCGACAGGGTCGAGACCCAGTACTTC.

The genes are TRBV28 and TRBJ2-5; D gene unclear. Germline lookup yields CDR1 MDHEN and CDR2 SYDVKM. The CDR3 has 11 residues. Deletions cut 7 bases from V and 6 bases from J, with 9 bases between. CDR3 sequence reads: CASMQEQTQYF. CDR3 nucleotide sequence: TGTGCCAGCATGCAGGAGCAGACCCAGTACTTC.

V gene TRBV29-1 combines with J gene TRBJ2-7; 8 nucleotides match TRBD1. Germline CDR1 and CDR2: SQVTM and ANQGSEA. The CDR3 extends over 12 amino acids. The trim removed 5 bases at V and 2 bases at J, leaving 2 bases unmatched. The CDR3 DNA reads TGCAGCGTTAAGGGACAGGCCTACGAGCAGTACTTC. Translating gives CSVKGQAYEQYF.

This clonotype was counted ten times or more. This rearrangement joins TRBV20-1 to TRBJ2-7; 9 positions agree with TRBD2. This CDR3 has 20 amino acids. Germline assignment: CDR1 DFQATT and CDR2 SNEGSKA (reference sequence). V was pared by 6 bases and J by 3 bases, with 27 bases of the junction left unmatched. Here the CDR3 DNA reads TGCAGTGCCAGTTTGGGGTGGGTTAGCGGGAGATATTTGGGAAACTACGAGCAGTACTTC. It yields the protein CSASLGWVSGRYLGNYEQYF.

CDR3 sequence (DNA): TGTGCCAGCAGCTCCGAGCTGTCCCCCCTCCACTTT. Amino acids: CASSSELSPLHF. The gene calls are TRBV7-9 and TRBJ1-6, with D unresolved. Trimming stripped 4 bases from V and 13 bases from J, with 11 bases between. This CDR3 has 12 amino acids. The V gene's germline CDR1 is SEHNR and CDR2 FQNEAQ (reference sequence).

This CDR3 is CSPTTSFTETQYF. The CDR3 DNA follows: TGCAGCCCCACGACCTCCTTCACAGAGACCCAGTACTTC. This sequence joins TRBV20-1 and TRBJ2-5; unclear D gene. The CDR3 contains 13 residues. Germline CDR1 reads DFQATT; CDR2 reads SNEGSKA (reference sequence).

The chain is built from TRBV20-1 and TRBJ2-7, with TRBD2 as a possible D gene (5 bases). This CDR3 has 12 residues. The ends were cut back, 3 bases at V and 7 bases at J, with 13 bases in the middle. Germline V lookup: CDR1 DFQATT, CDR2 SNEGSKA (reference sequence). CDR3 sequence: CSASHRGREQYF. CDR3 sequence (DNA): TGCAGTGCTAGTCACCGGGGTCGGGAGCAGTACTTC.

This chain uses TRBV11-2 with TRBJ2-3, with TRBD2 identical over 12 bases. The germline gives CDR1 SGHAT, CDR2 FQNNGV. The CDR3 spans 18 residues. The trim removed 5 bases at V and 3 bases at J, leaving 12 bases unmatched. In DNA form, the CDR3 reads TGTGCCAGCAGCGCTAGCCGACTAGCGGGAGTCGGGACAGATACGCAGTATTTT. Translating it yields CASSASRLAGVGTDTQYF.

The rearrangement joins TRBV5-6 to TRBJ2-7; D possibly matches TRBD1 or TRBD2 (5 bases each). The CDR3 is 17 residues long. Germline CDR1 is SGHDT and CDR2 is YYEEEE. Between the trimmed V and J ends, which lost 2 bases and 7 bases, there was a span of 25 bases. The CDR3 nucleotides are TGTGCCAGCAGCTTCGGTGTATCGGGACGAAGCGCTGCTGAGCAGTACTTC. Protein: CASSFGVSGRSAAEQYF.

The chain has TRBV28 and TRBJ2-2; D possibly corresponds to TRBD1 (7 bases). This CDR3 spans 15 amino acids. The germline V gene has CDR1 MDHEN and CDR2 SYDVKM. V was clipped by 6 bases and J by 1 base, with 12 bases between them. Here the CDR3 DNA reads TGTGCCAGCAGCCCAGGGGGGTGGAACACCGGGGAGCTGTTTTTT. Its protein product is CASSPGGWNTGELFF.

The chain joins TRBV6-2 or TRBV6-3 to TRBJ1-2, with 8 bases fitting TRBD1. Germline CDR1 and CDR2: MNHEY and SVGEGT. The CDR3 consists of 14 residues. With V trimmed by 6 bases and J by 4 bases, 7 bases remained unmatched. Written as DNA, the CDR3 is TGTGCCAGCAGACGCCGACAGGGGTCCTATGGCTACACCTTC. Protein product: CASRRRQGSYGYTF.

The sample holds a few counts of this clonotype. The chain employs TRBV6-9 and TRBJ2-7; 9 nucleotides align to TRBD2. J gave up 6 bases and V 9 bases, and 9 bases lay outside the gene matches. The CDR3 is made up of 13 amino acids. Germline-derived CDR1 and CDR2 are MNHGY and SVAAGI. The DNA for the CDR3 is TGTGCCAGGGATAGCGGGAGACTTTCCGAGCAGTACTTC. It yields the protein CARDSGRLSEQYF.

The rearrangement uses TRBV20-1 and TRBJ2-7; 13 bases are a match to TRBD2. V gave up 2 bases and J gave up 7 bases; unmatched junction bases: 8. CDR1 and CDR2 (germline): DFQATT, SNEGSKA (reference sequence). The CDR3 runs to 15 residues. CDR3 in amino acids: CSARSTSGRTEEQYF. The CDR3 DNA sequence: TGCAGTGCTAGATCGACTAGCGGGAGGACGGAGGAGCAGTACTTC.

In nucleotides, the CDR3 is TGTGCCAGCAGTTCATTTTGGGCCCGGACTAGCGGTCCCCAAGAGACCCAGTACTTC. Translated: CASSSFWARTSGPQETQYF. The chain combines TRBV28 with TRBJ2-5; 10 bases match TRBD2. CDR3 length equals 19 residues. CDR1 is MDHEN and CDR2 is SYDVKM in the germline V gene. The trim removed 4 bases at V and 1 base at J, leaving 15 bases unmatched.

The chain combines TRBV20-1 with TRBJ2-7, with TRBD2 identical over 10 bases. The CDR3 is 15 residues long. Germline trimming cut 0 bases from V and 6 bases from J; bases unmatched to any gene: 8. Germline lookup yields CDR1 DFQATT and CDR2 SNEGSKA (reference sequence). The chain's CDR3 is CSARDYASGGLEQYF. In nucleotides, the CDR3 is TGCAGTGCTAGAGATTATGCTAGCGGGGGACTCGAGCAGTACTTC.

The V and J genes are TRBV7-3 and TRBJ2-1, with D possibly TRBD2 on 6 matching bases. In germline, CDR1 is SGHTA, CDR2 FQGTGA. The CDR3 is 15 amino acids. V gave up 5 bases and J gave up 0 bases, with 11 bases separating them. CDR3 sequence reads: CASSVLARSYNEQFF. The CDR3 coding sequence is TGTGCCAGCAGCGTCCTAGCGCGCTCCTACAATGAGCAGTTCTTC.

CDR3 sequence: CAISPSSGGYNEQFF. In DNA form, the CDR3 reads TGTGCCATCAGTCCCTCCTCAGGGGGTTACAATGAGCAGTTCTTC. This chain uses TRBV10-3 with TRBJ2-1, with TRBD1 matching over 7 bases. Trimming took 5 bases from V and 4 from J; bases not matched to a gene: 8. This CDR3 is built from 15 residues. The germline V gene has CDR1 ENHRY and CDR2 SYGVKD.